The 20 T cell receptor beta chains given below trace back to one sample, sequenced in a study of blood T cell repertoires in COVID-19. Clones were read by immunoSEQ multiplex PCR, and TCRdb kept only the in-frame ones, dropping some. The profile shows over 300,000 clones, 90% of them singletons. Sequenced: peripheral blood. All receptors derive from a man aged 18 to 29 with active or convalescent COVID-19.

The chain couples TRBV11-3 to TRBJ2-7; TRBD2 matches at 12 bases. CDR1 and CDR2 from the germline V gene are SGHNT and YENEEA. The ends lost 5 bases at V and 3 bases at J; junction bases unmatched: 17. The CDR3 length is 19 residues. The CDR3 sequence is CASSPPGLAGGPVGYEQYF. DNA of the CDR3: TGTGCCAGCAGCCCCCCTGGGCTAGCGGGAGGGCCAGTGGGCTACGAGCAGTACTTC.

The J gene is TRBJ2-1, the V gene TRBV7-9, with TRBD2 matching 7 bases. Germline trimming cut 5 bases from V and 10 bases from J; bases unmatched to any gene: 8. CDR3 length: 13 amino acids. Germline CDR1 and CDR2: SEHNR and FQNEAQ (reference sequence). The CDR3, as DNA: TGTGCCAGCAGCCCCGGGGGGTTAGGAGAGCAGTTCTTC. Translating gives CASSPGGLGEQFF.

The chain uses TRBV27 and TRBJ2-1; 7 nucleotides line up with TRBD2. This CDR3 has 12 residues. Germline CDR1 reads MNHEY; CDR2 reads SMNVEV (reference sequence). With V trimmed by 10 bases and J by 6 bases, 6 bases remained unmatched. The CDR3 is CATRLARNEQFF. CDR3 nucleotides: TGTGCCACAAGACTAGCCCGCAATGAGCAGTTCTTC.

The rearrangement uses TRBV19 and TRBJ2-7; 10 nucleotides line up with TRBD1. With V trimmed by 5 bases and J by 8 bases, 12 bases remained unmatched. In germline, CDR1 is LNHDA, CDR2 SQIVND (reference sequence). There are 15 residues in the CDR3. The CDR3, as DNA: TGTGCCAGTAGTGCGTCCGGGACAGGGGAGTTTAAGCAGTACTTC. This codes for CASSASGTGEFKQYF.

The chain uses TRBV3-1 (or the pseudogene TRBV3-2) and TRBJ1-5; maybe TRBD1 (6 bases). Germline V CDR1 and CDR2: LGHDT, YNNKEL (reference sequence). The CDR3 runs 16 residues. Trimming took 2 bases from V and 5 from J, leaving 16 bases between them. The CDR3 DNA follows: TGTGCCAGCAGCCAAAGAGGGGACAAAAGGTATCAGCCCCAGCATTTT. Protein: CASSQRGDKRYQPQHF.

The chain couples TRBV7-2 to TRBJ1-3; D is perhaps TRBD1 (5 bases). CDR3 length: 14 residues. V lost 5 bases to trimming and J lost 0 bases, with 8 bases between them. CDR1 and CDR2 from the germline V gene are SGHTA and FQGNSA. CDR3 sequence (DNA): TGTGCCAGCAGCCTGGACAACTCTGGAAACACCATATATTTT. Translating it yields CASSLDNSGNTIYF.

The chain uses TRBV4-1 and TRBJ2-3; TRBD2 aligns across 11 bases. The CDR3 has 16 residues. Germline V gene data show CDR1 as MGHRA and CDR2 as YSYEKL. J was trimmed by 0 bases and V by 4 bases; bases with no gene match: 3. CDR3 region: CASSPRLAGSTDTQYF. In nucleotides, the CDR3 is TGCGCCAGCAGCCCGAGACTAGCGGGGAGCACAGATACGCAGTATTTT.

The rearrangement joins TRBV7-6 to TRBJ1-5; 7 nucleotides line up with TRBD1. V was clipped by 5 bases and J by 1 base; unmatched bases: 8. Germline assignment: CDR1 SGHVS and CDR2 FNYEAQ. The CDR3 covers 16 residues. The CDR3 here is CASSGGTDRSNQPQHF. CDR3 sequence (DNA): TGTGCCAGCAGCGGGGGGACAGATCGCAGCAATCAGCCCCAGCATTTT.

The chain joins TRBV19 to TRBJ2-2; D is unresolved. The CDR3 has 13 amino acids. Germline loops: CDR1 LNHDA, CDR2 SQIVND (reference sequence). V gave up 2 bases and J gave up 9 bases, with 10 bases separating them. The CDR3: CASSIRPGRELFF. CDR3 in DNA: TGTGCCAGTAGTATACGACCGGGTAGGGAGCTGTTTTTT.

The genes are TRBV7-2 and TRBJ2-5, with TRBD1 identical over 7 bases. Germline CDR1 SGHTA, CDR2 FQGNSA. The CDR3 covers 15 residues. V trimming: 1 base; J trimming: 4 bases; junction bases outside the gene matches: 6. CDR3: CASSLEGHRGETQYF. For the CDR3, the DNA is TGTGCCAGCAGCTTAGAAGGGCACAGGGGAGAGACCCAGTACTTC.

This clone was observed a single time. V is TRBV4-1 and J is TRBJ1-1, with D uncertain. Germline assignment: CDR1 MGHRA and CDR2 YSYEKL. V lost 0 bases and J 7 bases, leaving 9 bases between the germline ends. This CDR3 is built from 13 residues. CDR3 DNA: TGCGCCAGCAGCCAAGATTCAGGCAGTGAAGCTTTCTTT. Amino acid sequence: CASSQDSGSEAFF.

The chain couples TRBV29-1 to TRBJ2-1; D is undetermined. The CDR3 runs to 12 residues. The germline gives CDR1 SQVTM, CDR2 ANQGSEA. The germline V and J ends were trimmed by 3 bases and 4 bases, with 7 bases remaining between them. The CDR3 reads CSVEGQYNEQFF. CDR3 sequence (DNA): TGCAGCGTTGAGGGCCAATACAATGAGCAGTTCTTC.

This chain connects TRBV7-2 to TRBJ1-2; D gene uncertain. The germline V gene encodes CDR1 SGHTA and CDR2 FQGNSA. CDR3 size: 12 residues. The V end lost 5 bases, the J end lost 6 bases, and 10 bases lay between the germline ends. CDR3 coding DNA: TGTGCCAGCAGCGCCGGGTTGAATGGCTACACCTTC. Translating gives CASSAGLNGYTF. The whole variable domain, remainder taken from reference TRBV7-2 and TRBJ1-2, is GAGVSQSPSNKVTEKGKDVELRCDPISGHTALYWYRQSLGQGLEFLIYFQGNSAPDKSGLPSDRFSAERTGGSVSTLTIQRTQQEDSAVYLCASSAGLNGYTFGSGTRLTVV.

The chain has TRBV7-2 and TRBJ2-7, with D perhaps matching TRBD2 (5 bases). The germline V gene encodes CDR1 SGHTA and CDR2 FQGNSA. V lost 5 bases and J lost 0, with 17 bases in between. This CDR3 has 16 residues. Written as DNA, the CDR3 is TGTGCCAGCAGCCTCGAGTTCGGGGTAACCTCCTACGAGCAGTACTTC. It specifies CASSLEFGVTSYEQYF.

J is TRBJ1-4 and V is TRBV7-8; D remains ambiguous. The germline V gene has CDR1 SGHVS and CDR2 FQNEAQ. This CDR3 is 14 amino acids long. Trimming removed 5 bases at V and 3 bases at J, with 10 bases between. The CDR3 loop reads CASSRHSSNEKLFF. The CDR3 nucleotides are TGTGCCAGCAGCCGACATAGCTCTAATGAAAAACTGTTTTTT.

On this clone: Sequence at one end of the junction differs from germline and may be a read error. This sequence joins TRBV5-8 and TRBJ2-6; 7 bases agree with TRBD1. The V gene's germline CDR1 is SGHTS and CDR2 YDEGEE. CDR3 length: 13 amino acids. The CDR3 here is CASTGAGANVLTF. CDR3 DNA sequence: TGTGCCAGTACAGGGGCTGGGGCCAACGTGCTGACTTTC.

The V and J genes are TRBV5-1 and TRBJ2-3; TRBD2 agrees at 9 bases. V was pared by 5 bases and J by 0 bases, with 10 bases of the junction left unmatched. The CDR3 totals 17 residues. Germline V gene lookup returns CDR1 SGHRS and CDR2 YFSETQ. The CDR3 region is CASRRASGTPSTDTQYF. CDR3 nucleotides: TGCGCCAGCAGACGGGCTAGCGGGACTCCGAGCACAGATACGCAGTATTTT.

The chain recombines TRBV5-5 with TRBJ1-4; TRBD1 might be the D (5 bases). This CDR3 spans 17 amino acids. Germline V gene lookup returns CDR1 SGHKS and CDR2 YYEKEE (reference sequence). V was clipped by 0 bases and J by 0 bases, with 12 bases between them. In nucleotides, the CDR3 is TGTGCCAGCAGCTTGGCTGCAGGGATTGCAACTAATGAAAAACTGTTTTTT. This translates into CASSLAAGIATNEKLFF.

This clone was observed once. This chain uses TRBV19 with TRBJ1-6, with TRBD1 as a possible D gene (6 bases). CDR3 length equals 14 residues. The germline V gene encodes CDR1 LNHDA and CDR2 SQIVND (reference sequence). Trimming took off 6 bases at V and 7 bases at J, with 13 bases between the two ends. CDR3 loop: CASSLQGRNSPLHF. The CDR3 DNA reads as TGTGCCAGTAGCCTACAGGGTAGGAATTCACCCCTCCACTTT. Combining the CDR3 with reference TRBV19 and TRBJ1-6 gives the whole variable domain DGGITQSPKYLFRKEGQNVTLSCEQNLNHDAMYWYRQDPGQGLRLIYYSQIVNDFQKGDIAEGYSVSREKKESFPLTVTSAQKNPTAFYLCASSLQGRNSPLHFGNGTRLTVT.

The V call is TRBV4-3, the J call TRBJ1-1; no firm D call. CDR3 length: 13 residues. V dropped 4 bases and J dropped 4 bases, with 10 bases sitting between them. Germline V lookup: CDR1 LGHNA, CDR2 YSLEER. The CDR3 region is CASSPNEVTEAFF. The CDR3 DNA reads as TGCGCCAGCAGCCCGAACGAGGTCACTGAAGCTTTCTTT.